This TCR beta chain was identified in a study of blood T cells in healthy people across ages (dated by TCRdb to 2015 to 2017). Notes on the research overall: Template switching captured roughly one uniquely barcoded TCR beta cDNA molecule per two T cells in model experiments. To track age-related changes in TCR beta repertoire diversity, the study relied on deep sequencing normalized with unique cDNA molecular identifiers. The donors were divided into four age groups: young (average around 15 years), middle-aged (about 41), aged (roughly 60) and long-lived (82). To avoid experimental bias, donors of different ages were spread randomly across the sequencing lanes. For two donors (one aged 18 to 30 and one aged 80 or older), the study analyzed two additional independent replicas of 1 million unique cDNA reads from the same blood draw. Points the paper makes about the study in general: Bulk unsorted PBMC profiling prevented conclusive comparison of naive and antigen-experienced compartments. Observed TCR beta diversity correlated strongly with the percentage of naive T cells measured by flow cytometry. Because the CMV infection status of the donors was unknown, age-related changes in expanded clonotypes may potentially have been confounded. Observed TCR beta diversity per million T cells fell roughly linearly with age, and a significant reduction was already apparent by age around 40. Compared with the aged group, more naive CD4+ T cells, fewer expanded clones and increased TCR diversity were shown by the long-lived group, suggesting age selection. Estimates of total diversity based on one million sequenced T cells were considered lower bounds and underestimates.

The protocol used for the library was 5' RACE. The listed sequencing device is Illumina HiSeq 2500. The second PCR ran for about 6 to 12 cycles and used a J-beta primer mix along with a sample-barcoded 5' primer. A template-switch 5' adaptor carrying 12 random nucleotides introduced a unique molecular identifier onto each TCR beta cDNA molecule. Each sample yielded at least 2.5 million CDR3-containing paired-end reads. All of the RNA was converted into first-strand cDNA using the Mint cDNA synthesis kit, with a TRBC-specific oligonucleotide serving as the primer. Following uracil-DNA glycosylase treatment, a first 18-cycle PCR with universal primers M1SS and BC2_uni_R was performed on all cDNA. The original methods were these. For normalization, 1 million high-quality reads, each with a distinct molecular identifier, were randomly selected from each sample. Reads sharing molecular identifiers were discarded rather than binned into consensus sequences. MiTCR, run with a Q25 quality threshold and the strictest error-elimination algorithm, handled CDR3 identification, clonotype clustering and error correction. A nonparametric unseen species model using Euler transformation provided a lower-bound estimate of total TCR beta diversity. TCRdb applied fastp at Q25 and MiXCR to the public reads, then kept only in-frame beta chains. Each record represents a unique CDR3 protein, reported with the most common genes and DNA among its rows. The V and J calls shown here were made by TCRdb, not taken from the authors' results. The sample yields roughly 640,000 distinct CDR3 sequences; about 30% were counted once. The ten largest clones represent 15% to 18% of the sample.

This clonotype was observed many times. Its antigen is currently not known. Qualities for individual bases were not recorded, and no much larger clone is one base off. Donors were under 40 systemically healthy Caucasian individuals from Russia aged roughly 6 to 90 years. Each donor gave about 9.7 milliliters of peripheral blood, drawn into EDTA-treated Vacutainer tubes. PBMCs were isolated by Ficoll-Paque density-gradient centrifugation, with at least 6 million obtained per sample. Trizol reagent was used to extract total RNA from the PBMCs, yielding at least 6 micrograms per sample. For every donor, an aliquot of PBMCs went through flow cytometry to measure the percentages of naive CD45RAhigh/CD27high T cells. Taken from cysteine to phenylalanine, the CDR3 has 15 residues. Here the CDR3 DNA is all that survives: 45 bases in frame from base 1. The germline V gene provides CDR1 SNHLY and CDR2 FYNNEI. V lost 7 bases and J lost 2 bases, and the count of bases not matched to a germline gene is 7.

Recombination joined TRBV2 with TRBJ2-3; TRBD1 aligns with 9 central bases. This receptor was taken from a woman older than 75 in good health. The material sequenced was blood. The CDR3 protein: CASTADRGNTDTQYF. The sequenced DNA: TGTGCCAGCACAGCCGACAGGGGGAACACAGATACGCAGTATTTT.